This TCR beta chain appears in the sequencing data of a study of Ad26.COV2.S vaccination and SARS-CoV-2 variants. Notes on the study in general: Compared with placebo recipients, vaccine recipients had higher spike-specific TCR breadth.

V lost 6 bases and J 8 bases, leaving 13 bases between the germline ends. Germline lookup yields CDR1 SQVTM and CDR2 ANQGSEA. The CDR3 extends over 11 amino acids. Sample treatment: roughly 20 received Ad26.COV2.S at low or high dose, single or two shots; about 5 received placebo; per-sample allocation not given. The investigators took samples on day 63 after the first vaccine or placebo injection. Adults aged 18-55 years in Boston included the donor. Comment on this clone: What it binds is unknown.

Produced via immunoSEQ multiplex PCR; TCRdb's table is partial and in-frame only. The sample holds 200,000 to 300,000 clones, 88% seen once. J is TRBJ1-2 and V is TRBV29-1; D perhaps matches TRBD1 (5 bases). The clonotype originates from a person aged 18 to 59 who received the Ad26.COV2.S COVID-19 vaccine or a placebo. The starting material was peripheral blood, obtained in a trial of Ad26.COV2.S vaccine versus placebo. CDR3 sequence (DNA): TGCAGCGTCGCAGGGTTCTGGGGCTACACCTTC. Translation: CSVAGFWGYTF. Full variable domain (outside the CDR3, taken from reference TRBV29-1 and TRBJ1-2): SAVISQKPSRDICQRGTSLTIQCQVDSQVTMMFWYRQQPGQSLTLIATANQGSEATYESGFVIDKFPISRPNLTFSTLTVSNMSPEDSSIYLCSVAGFWGYTFGSGTRLTVV.